The next 19 T cell receptor beta chains were all read from a single sample in a study of blood T cell repertoires in COVID-19. TCRdb's table, derived via immunoSEQ multiplex PCR, lists solely in-frame clones and lacks some. The repertoire holds roughly 38,000 clones, with approximately 88% as singletons. The sequencing input was peripheral blood. All receptors come from a woman between 65 and 79 years old with acute or convalescent COVID-19.

The chain couples TRBV3-1 (or the pseudogene TRBV3-2) to TRBJ2-1; TRBD2 might be the D (7 bases). There are 16 residues in the CDR3. Germline V lookup: CDR1 LGHDT, CDR2 YNNKEL (reference sequence). V was clipped by 4 bases and J by 2 bases, with 15 bases between them. The CDR3 coding sequence is TGTGCCAGCAGCCTCGTATGGGGGGGGCCCTACAATGAGCAGTTCTTC. Protein product: CASSLVWGGPYNEQFF.

The chain links TRBV3-1 (or the pseudogene TRBV3-2) to TRBJ2-5, with 10 bases matching TRBD2. Germline CDR1 LGHDT, CDR2 YNNKEL (reference sequence). V lost 4 bases to trimming and J lost 5 bases; unmatched junction nucleotides: 10. This CDR3 has 16 residues. Written as DNA, the CDR3 is TGTGCCAGCAGCCCCCGGGAGCGGGGGGGCATGGAGACCCAGTACTTC. Encoded protein: CASSPRERGGMETQYF.

This clone has just one count. The chain has TRBV30 and TRBJ1-5; D gene unclear. CDR3 length equals 14 residues. CDR1 and CDR2 from the germline V gene are GTSNPN and SVGIG (reference sequence). Between the trimmed V and J ends, which lost 3 bases and 2 bases, there was a span of 11 bases. The CDR3 region has the DNA TGTGCCTGGAGAAAACCACGGGGCAATCAGCCCCAGCATTTT. This encodes CAWRKPRGNQPQHF. The entire variable domain, with the rest obtained from reference TRBV30 and TRBJ1-5, is as follows: SQTIHQWPATLVQPVGSPLSLECTVEGTSNPNLYWYRQAAGRGLQLLFYSVGIGQISSEVPQNLSASRPQDRQFILSSKKLLLSDSGFYLCAWRKPRGNQPQHFGDGTRLSIL.

This rearrangement joins TRBV5-1 to TRBJ2-6; 7 bases fit TRBD2. This CDR3 contains 15 residues. Germline-derived CDR1 and CDR2 are SGHRS and YFSETQ. J gave up 0 bases and V 6 bases, and 3 bases lay outside the gene matches. CDR3 protein: CASIGGSSGANVLTF. The CDR3 region has the DNA TGCGCCAGCATAGGCGGGAGCTCTGGGGCCAACGTCCTGACTTTC.

The rearrangement links TRBV27 to TRBJ1-2; 10 bases match TRBD1. CDR1 and CDR2 from the germline V gene are MNHEY and SMNVEV (reference sequence). This CDR3 comprises 15 residues. Germline trimming cut 5 bases from V and 7 bases from J; bases unmatched to any gene: 10. CDR3 nucleotide sequence: TGTGCCAGCAGTCACGCGGGACAGGGGACGGCTGGCTACACCTTC. This translates into CASSHAGQGTAGYTF.

The chain is built from TRBV18 and TRBJ1-1, with D perhaps matching TRBD1 (5 bases). V lost 4 bases and J 3 bases, leaving 12 bases between the germline ends. Germline loops: CDR1 KGHSH, CDR2 LQKENI. The CDR3 has 14 residues. The DNA of the CDR3 is TGTGCCAGCTCACGGAGCGACAGCTACACTGAAGCTTTCTTT. Its translation is CASSRSDSYTEAFF.

V gene TRBV11-3 combines with J gene TRBJ2-4, with 9 bases fitting TRBD1. This CDR3 has 13 residues. Per the germline V gene, CDR1 is SGHNT and CDR2 is YENEEA. The V and J ends lost 5 bases and 9 bases, in that order; junction bases with no gene match: 5. CDR3 sequence: CASSRDRVSIQYF. For the CDR3, the DNA is TGTGCCAGCAGCAGGGACAGGGTGAGCATTCAGTACTTC.

This chain joins TRBV10-3 and TRBJ1-2, with a possible D match to TRBD1 (5 bases). V lost 3 bases and J lost 8, with 16 bases in between. The CDR3 contains 14 residues. Germline V gene sequence: CDR1 ENHRY, CDR2 SYGVKD. The CDR3 sequence: CAISEEAGSQGYTF. CDR3 in DNA: TGTGCCATCAGTGAAGAAGCAGGGTCTCAAGGCTACACCTTC.

The chain has TRBV10-2 and TRBJ2-3, with TRBD2 matching over 10 bases. Per germline, CDR1 WSHSY and CDR2 SAAADI. V lost 5 bases to trimming and J lost 1 base; unmatched junction nucleotides: 3. This CDR3 region has 15 residues. CDR3 region: CASSPGTSGTDTQYF. CDR3 bases: TGCGCCAGCAGTCCCGGGACTAGCGGCACAGATACGCAGTATTTT.

This chain connects TRBV7-6 to TRBJ2-5; 9 bases are a match to TRBD1. Germline CDR1 reads SGHVS; CDR2 reads FNYEAQ. V shed 2 bases, J shed 4 bases, and the junction held 2 bases outside the gene matches. The CDR3 is 14 amino acids. The CDR3: CASSLTGGLETQYF. CDR3 sequence (DNA): TGTGCCAGCAGCTTAACAGGGGGCTTAGAGACCCAGTACTTC.

This chain uses TRBV7-9 with TRBJ2-3, with D unclear. Germline CDR1 is SEHNR and CDR2 is FQNEAQ (reference sequence). The CDR3 extends over 12 amino acids. Trimming took off 5 bases at V and 6 bases at J, with 9 bases between the two ends. The CDR3 here is CASSVGQDTQYF. The CDR3 region has the DNA TGTGCCAGCAGCGTTGGGCAGGATACGCAGTATTTT. Full variable domain (missing parts from reference TRBV7-9 and TRBJ2-3): DTGVSQNPRHKITKRGQNVTFRCDPISEHNRLYWYRQTLGQGPEFLTYFQNEAQLEKSRLLSDRFSAERPKGSFSTLEIQRTEQGDSAMYLCASSVGQDTQYFGPGTRLTVL.

In nucleotides, the CDR3 is TGTGCCAGCAGCGGATTATATGGGAGAACTAATGAAAAACTGTTTTTT. This gives the protein CASSGLYGRTNEKLFF. The gene calls are TRBV7-8 and TRBJ1-4, with no clear D. V lost 5 bases, J lost 1 base, and 14 bases lay in between. The CDR3 contains 16 residues. The V gene's germline CDR1 is SGHVS and CDR2 FQNEAQ.

V gene TRBV7-2 combines with J gene TRBJ2-3; 8 nucleotides match TRBD2. Germline V gene lookup returns CDR1 SGHTA and CDR2 FQGNSA. This CDR3 region has 16 residues. The junction had 12 bases not matched to a gene; V was cut back by 6 bases and J by 4 bases. The DNA for the CDR3 is TGTGCCAGCAGACTTCAGTCGGGAGGGGGACCAGATACGCAGTATTTT. It codes for CASRLQSGGGPDTQYF.

The table lists this clone with a count of one. This chain links TRBV7-8 with TRBJ2-1, with 7 positions matching TRBD2. The CDR3 totals 16 residues. Germline V CDR1 and CDR2: SGHVS, FQNEAQ. With 3 bases clipped from V and 4 bases from J, the junction kept 9 bases outside the gene matches. The CDR3 DNA reads TGTGCCAGCAGCTTGGGGGGAGGGACTTATTACAATGAGCAGTTCTTC. Translated: CASSLGGGTYYNEQFF.

The rearrangement uses TRBV29-1 and TRBJ1-1, with TRBD1 matching 7 bases. The ends lost 6 bases at V and 7 bases at J; junction bases unmatched: 8. Germline assignment: CDR1 SQVTM and CDR2 ANQGSEA. The CDR3 runs 12 residues. CDR3 residues: CSVDRTGHEAFF. The CDR3 DNA reads as TGCAGCGTCGACCGGACAGGCCATGAAGCTTTCTTT.

The chain recombines TRBV10-3 with TRBJ2-1; 8 bases map to TRBD1. The CDR3 runs to 20 residues. CDR1 is ENHRY and CDR2 is SYGVKD in the germline V gene. The V and J ends lost 6 bases and 7 bases, in that order; junction bases with no gene match: 26. This chain's CDR3 is CAIRRKGPLKEDRVGNEQFF. Written as DNA, the CDR3 is TGTGCCATCAGACGAAAAGGACCACTGAAAGAGGACAGGGTGGGAAATGAGCAGTTCTTC.

This clone was seen a single time. The chain uses TRBV4-3 and TRBJ2-1, with TRBD2 identical over 13 bases. There are 16 residues in the CDR3. Germline V gene data show CDR1 as LGHNA and CDR2 as YSLEER. V dropped 4 bases and J dropped 3; count of bases not matched to a gene: 3. In DNA, the CDR3 is TGCGCCAGCAGCCTGGGACTAGCGGGGTTCTACAATGAGCAGTTCTTC. It yields the protein CASSLGLAGFYNEQFF.

The chain carries TRBV6-2 or TRBV6-3 and TRBJ1-5; 8 bases align to TRBD1. The CDR3 has 15 amino acids. V lost 2 bases and J lost 7; bases outside the gene matches: 7. Germline assignment: CDR1 MNHEY and CDR2 SVGEGT. CDR3 DNA sequence: TGTGCCAGCAGTTACGCGGACAGGGTTCTACAGCCCCAGCATTTT. Protein: CASSYADRVLQPQHF.

This sequence joins TRBV24-1 and TRBJ2-2, with D perhaps TRBD2 (6 bases). This CDR3 has 14 residues. Trimming pared 9 bases from V and 1 base from J, leaving 11 bases between. CDR1 and CDR2 (germline): KGHDR, SFDVKD. The CDR3 DNA reads as TGTGCCACCGAGGGACTCATGAACACCGGGGAGCTGTTTTTT. Translated, it gives CATEGLMNTGELFF.